Listed below are T cell receptor beta chains from one sample, sequenced in a study of Graves' ophthalmopathy and Graves' hyperthyroidism. TCRdb independently ran MiXCR on the multiplex PCR reads; one entry per CDR3 protein. This table has 580,000 or so distinct CDR3 sequences, about two fifths appearing once. Sequencing input: peripheral blood or thyroid tissue (not recorded which). All receptors come from an adult man with Graves' hyperthyroidism. The CDR3 runs from the conserved cysteine through the conserved F or W. Fields, in order: CDR3 DNA, CDR3 protein, J gene, clone size, V gene, D gene. The D gene is left open where the match is weak. Some rows have no size entry. The others give once, few or many, or a class for an expanded clone.

TGTGCCAGCAGCGTAGGGCACAGGGGCACTGAAGCTTTCTTT | CASSVGHRGTEAFF | TRBJ1-1 | many | TRBV9 | TRBD1
TGCGCCAGCAGCCAAGCGACTAGCCTCAATGAGCAGTTCTTC | CASSQATSLNEQFF | TRBJ2-1 | . | TRBV4-1 | TRBD2
TGTGCCAGCAGCCCTGACAGGGGGCGTAGGGTAAACACTGAAGCTTTCTTT | CASSPDRGRRVNTEAFF | TRBJ1-1 | many | TRBV11-1 | TRBD1
TGTGCCAGCAGCGAGACAGTGGACTATGGCTACACCTTC | CASSETVDYGYTF | TRBJ1-2 | many | TRBV5-8 | .
TGCAGCGTCAGGAGAGGGGAGGCTGAAAAACTGTTTTTT | CSVRRGEAEKLFF | TRBJ1-4 | many | TRBV29-1 | .
TGTGCCAGCAGCCCATGGGGCTTGCACACTGAAGCTTTCTTT | CASSPWGLHTEAFF | TRBJ1-1 | many | TRBV5-8 | .
TGTGCCAGCAGCTTAGTTTTCCGGGCAGCTAGAGGGTCCTACGAGCAGTACTTC | CASSLVFRAARGSYEQYF | TRBJ2-7 | . | TRBV7-9 | .
TGTGCCAGCAGCTTAATACCCGGGGAGCTGTTTTTT | CASSLIPGELFF | TRBJ2-2 | many | TRBV7-3 | .
TGCAGTGCTAGAGTTCTGACAGGGGGCAGACACCTCTTC | CSARVLTGGRHLF | TRBJ2-5 | many | TRBV20-1 | TRBD1
TGTGCCATCAGTGGGGGACAGGGGTTTCCTAATTCACCCCTCCACTTT | CAISGGQGFPNSPLHF | TRBJ1-6 | many | TRBV10-3 | TRBD1
TGTGCCAGCAGCCAAGCTACGGCGAACACCGGGGAGCTGTTTTTT | CASSQATANTGELFF | TRBJ2-2 | few | TRBV3-1 | .
TGCAGTGCTATAACAGGGATGGGTTCTGGTGGCTACACCTTC | CSAITGMGSGGYTF | TRBJ1-2 | many | TRBV20-1 | .
TGTGCCAGCACCAACACGGGGACCACTGAAGCTTTCTTT | CASTNTGTTEAFF | TRBJ1-1 | many | TRBV6-5 | .
TGTGCCAGCAGCGGATGGGCGGACACGTGGGAGACCACAGCTAACTATGGCTACACCTTC | CASSGWADTWETTANYGYTF | TRBJ1-2 | many | TRBV9 | .
TGTGCCAGCAGTGAAAAGGGACCGGCCGGCGAGCAGTACTTC | CASSEKGPAGEQYF | TRBJ2-7 | . | TRBV6-5 | .
TGTGCCAGCAATCCCGCCAGAAACACTGAAGCTTTCTTT | CASNPARNTEAFF | TRBJ1-1 | many | TRBV12-3/TRBV12-4 | .